Each of the 16 T cell receptor beta chains below was sequenced from the same sample in a study of long-term antiretroviral therapy in people with HIV. At survey level, the immunoSEQ assay was run in its v3.0 version. Only in-frame clones appear in the TCRdb table, and some are missing; sequencing was by immunoSEQ multiplex PCR. The table has 20,000 or so clones, about 78% seen once. Sample: unsorted PBMCs, taken 2.9 years after starting antiretroviral therapy. Every receptor here comes from a woman aged 25 to 39 with HIV.

This clone was picked up one time. This chain links TRBV13 with TRBJ1-2, with a tentative D call TRBD1 (6 bases). V was cut by 2 bases and J by 2 bases, with 15 bases left in between. Germline lookup yields CDR1 PRHDT and CDR2 FYEKMQ (reference sequence). CDR3 length equals 16 residues. CDR3 amino acids: CASSLWGATGNYGYTF. For the CDR3, the DNA is TGTGCCAGCAGCTTATGGGGGGCGACAGGCAACTATGGCTACACCTTC. The full variable domain, with the rest looked up from reference TRBV13 and TRBJ1-2, is AAGVIQSPRHLIKEKRETATLKCYPIPRHDTVYWYQQGPGQDPQFLISFYEKMQSDKGSIPDRFSAQQFSDYHSELNMSSLELGDSALYFCASSLWGATGNYGYTFGSGTRLTVV.

This clone showed up just a few times. The chain joins TRBV6-5 to TRBJ2-7; 7 bases match TRBD1. The germline CDR1 and CDR2 sequences are MNHEY and SVGAGI. CDR3 size: 14 residues. After removal of 6 bases from V and 0 bases from J, the junction contained 5 bases not matched to a gene. The CDR3 DNA reads TGTGCCAGCAGACGCCGGGACAGCTCCTACGAGCAGTACTTC. It is translated as CASRRRDSSYEQYF.

The chain is built from TRBV7-9 and TRBJ2-1; possibly TRBD2 for D (6 bases). Germline CDR1 reads SEHNR; CDR2 reads FQNEAQ (reference sequence). The V and J ends lost 5 bases and 7 bases respectively, with 15 bases between them. This CDR3 spans 14 amino acids. DNA of the CDR3: TGTGCCAGCAGCCTCCGGGACTTAGGAAATGAGCAGTTCTTC. Its translation is CASSLRDLGNEQFF. The complete variable domain, with remaining parts taken from reference TRBV7-9 and TRBJ2-1, reads DTGVSQNPRHKITKRGQNVTFRCDPISEHNRLYWYRQTLGQGPEFLTYFQNEAQLEKSRLLSDRFSAERPKGSFSTLEIQRTEQGDSAMYLCASSLRDLGNEQFFGPGTRLTVL.

The chain uses TRBV12-5 and TRBJ1-2; D not certain. The CDR3 is 17 amino acids. Germline CDR1 is LGHNT and CDR2 is FRNRAP. Trimming removed 3 bases at V and 2 bases at J, with 19 bases between. The CDR3 protein is CASGLNVVGTKNYGYTF. The CDR3 nucleotides read TGTGCTAGTGGTTTAAACGTTGTGGGAACTAAGAACTATGGCTACACCTTC.

The chain combines TRBV6-5 with TRBJ1-1; the D is unclear. V lost 6 bases to trimming and J lost 1 base, with 9 bases between them. Germline V gene lookup returns CDR1 MNHEY and CDR2 SVGAGI. This CDR3 is 13 amino acids long. CDR3 nucleotides: TGTGCCAGCAGCTCTACAGAGAACACTGAAGCTTTCTTT. It codes for CASSSTENTEAFF.

This chain's CDR3 is CASSHASGGRSYEQYV. The CDR3 region has the DNA TGTGCCAGCAGCCACGCCTCCGGGGGTAGGTCCTACGAGCAGTACGTC. The chain carries TRBV27 and TRBJ2-7; D possibly corresponds to TRBD2 (6 bases). Germline CDR1 and CDR2: MNHEY and SMNVEV (reference sequence). V gave up 6 bases and J gave up 1 base, with 19 bases separating them. The CDR3 spans 16 residues.

V usage is TRBV6-1 and J usage is TRBJ1-6; weak D call: TRBD1 (5 bases). Germline assignment: CDR1 MNHNS and CDR2 SASEGT. This CDR3 contains 13 residues. V was trimmed by 7 bases and J by 6 bases, leaving 10 bases between them. The CDR3 sequence is CASTPGLNSPLHF. The CDR3 nucleotides read TGTGCCAGCACACCGGGGCTTAATTCACCCCTCCACTTT.

The chain couples TRBV11-2 to TRBJ1-2; no clear D. V shed 3 bases and J shed 0 bases, with 17 bases lying between them. The CDR3 is 17 amino acids. Per germline, CDR1 SGHAT and CDR2 FQNNGV. The CDR3 bases are TGTGCCAGCAGCTTCCTACCCGGAGGGTCGACTAACTATGGCTACACCTTC. The encoded protein is CASSFLPGGSTNYGYTF.

The chain has TRBV5-1 and TRBJ1-1; a possible D gene is TRBD1 (6 bases). The germline gives CDR1 SGHRS, CDR2 YFSETQ. This CDR3 has 13 amino acids. V was trimmed by 5 bases and J by 4 bases, leaving 12 bases between them. CDR3 sequence reads: CASRATGRTEAFF. The CDR3 DNA sequence: TGCGCCAGCAGAGCGACAGGACGCACTGAAGCTTTCTTT.

This clone was recorded a few times. This chain connects TRBV27 to TRBJ1-5; possible D gene TRBD1, 5 bases. The CDR3 is 14 amino acids. The germline V gene encodes CDR1 MNHEY and CDR2 SMNVEV (reference sequence). Trimming cost V 5 bases and J 0 bases, with 8 bases left between them. CDR3 coding DNA: TGTGCCAGCAGTCGGACAAATAGCAATCAGCCCCAGCATTTT. It translates to CASSRTNSNQPQHF.

This chain joins TRBV27 and TRBJ1-1, with unresolved D. Germline CDR1 is MNHEY and CDR2 is SMNVEV (reference sequence). Deletions cut 2 bases from V and 1 base from J, with 8 bases between. The CDR3 runs 14 residues. The CDR3 is CASSLKIRNTEAFF. DNA of the CDR3: TGTGCCAGCAGTTTAAAGATCAGGAACACTGAAGCTTTCTTT.

This rearrangement joins TRBV10-2 to TRBJ1-5, with 8 bases that match TRBD1. The germline CDR1 and CDR2 sequences are WSHSY and SAAADI. CDR3 length equals 14 residues. J lost 4 bases, V lost 2 bases, and 1 base had no gene match. The CDR3 DNA reads as TGCGCCAGCAGTGAGCAGGGGGCTAATCAGCCCCAGCATTTT. Translating it yields CASSEQGANQPQHF.

The chain joins TRBV30 to TRBJ1-1; D is perhaps TRBD1 (5 bases). Trimming removed 1 base at V and 10 bases at J, with 7 bases between. Germline V gives CDR1 GTSNPN, CDR2 SVGIG (reference sequence). The CDR3 covers 10 residues. The chain's CDR3 is CAWSERGAFF. CDR3 in DNA: TGTGCCTGGAGTGAGAGGGGAGCTTTCTTT.

The chain employs TRBV19 and TRBJ1-1; D remains ambiguous. The V end lost 5 bases, the J end lost 4 bases, and 14 bases lay between the germline ends. CDR1 and CDR2 (germline): LNHDA, SQIVND (reference sequence). The CDR3 extends over 14 amino acids. The DNA of the CDR3 is TGTGCCAGTAGTTTCAGGCTCCCCGGCACTGAAGCTTTCTTT. Translating gives CASSFRLPGTEAFF.

V and J are TRBV18 and TRBJ1-1; unclear D gene. There are 13 residues in the CDR3. The germline V gene encodes CDR1 KGHSH and CDR2 LQKENI. The V and J ends lost 5 bases and 0 bases respectively, with 7 bases between them. The chain's CDR3 is CASSMDVNTEAFF. The CDR3 nucleotides are TGTGCCAGCTCAATGGACGTGAACACTGAAGCTTTCTTT.

This rearrangement joins TRBV30 to TRBJ1-6; D unclear. This CDR3 is built from 14 residues. The V gene's germline CDR1 is GTSNPN and CDR2 SVGIG (reference sequence). V was shortened by 5 bases and J by 6 bases, with 14 bases between the two germline ends. The CDR3 nucleotides read TGTGCCTGGGGTGCCGGACCTTTTAATTCACCCCTCCACTTT. Protein: CAWGAGPFNSPLHF.